These T cell receptor beta chains were read from a single sample in a study of T cells in localized non-small cell lung cancer. Clones were sequenced by immunoSEQ multiplex PCR, and TCRdb holds only the in-frame ones, with some missing. The sample consists of tens of thousands of clones, approximately 88% of them appearing once. Sequences were derived from peripheral blood mononuclear cells, sampled before any cancer treatment. These receptor sequences come from a woman aged 40-75 years with stage III lung adenocarcinoma. CDR3s include the opening cysteine and the closing phenylalanine or tryptophan. The D gene is left open where the match is weak.

D	V	CDR3
-	TRBV29-1	CSAGRVAYEQYF
-	TRBV30	CAWSVTDYGYTF
TRBD1	TRBV7-2	CASSLGRTGGMDEKLFF
-	TRBV6-6	CASSDRPNYEQYF
-	TRBV5-1	CASSLYPATEAFF
-	TRBV4-1	CASSQSPGQGYEQYF
-	TRBV5-1	CASSLRAGPFYGYTF
TRBD1	TRBV6-1	CASLNRDRPNYGYTF
-	TRBV6-6	CASSYGGATGELFF
-	TRBV7-2	CASSFPPWAGPSYNEQFF
-	TRBV21-1	CANLRENEQYF
TRBD2	TRBV2	CASSGLRAGNEQFF
-	TRBV6-1	CASSRYYSLDEQFF
-	TRBV6-6	CASSADNFSGNTIYF
-	TRBV5-1	CASRLGTDTQYF
-	TRBV7-8	CASSLAPGYRDTEAFF
-	TRBV14	CASSQTGVATNEKLFF
TRBD1	TRBV30	CAWGQGAREQYF
-	TRBV7-9	CASSLDGRDTQYF
-	TRBV6-1	CASSENSLNTEAFF
-	TRBV5-1	CASQFGETQYF
TRBD2	TRBV2	CASREGGRAYEQYF
-	TRBV5-1	CASSSRDSGSFGYTF
-	TRBV6-5	CASSRQVNQPQHF
-	TRBV28	CASSSRRTGELFF
-	TRBV6-5	CASSEINSEKLFF
-	TRBV5-4	CASSQNKVANYGYTF
-	TRBV5-1	CASSTTGLGNTEAFF
TRBD2	TRBV5-1	CASSLGTSGNEQFF
TRBD1	TRBV5-1	CASSTGTGTTNYGYTF
-	TRBV4-3	CASSQDGLMALHF
-	TRBV11-3	CASSPGPSSYEQYF
-	TRBV5-5	CASSVVGTTNEKLFF
TRBD2	TRBV7-3	CASSLGSGRHNEQFF
-	TRBV27	CASSSPSQYEQFF
-	TRBV10-1	CASSEGLTNTEAFF
-	TRBV2	CASTFTYEQYF
TRBD2	TRBV7-9	CASSPIAGGRYNEQFF
TRBD2	TRBV27	CASSIQRERGEQYF
-	TRBV6-5	CASRPRGNTGELFF
TRBD2	TRBV19	CASSMGLAGEQYF
TRBD2	TRBV12-5	CASGSGTTNNEQFF
TRBD1	TRBV5-4	CASSPRQGLKETQYF
TRBD1	TRBV19	CASSIGTGGATEAFF
-	TRBV5-4	CASSASRALSSNTEAFF
TRBD1	TRBV11-1	CASSLEVTGSTEAFF
TRBD2	TRBV14	CASSPGGTGANVLTF
TRBD2	TRBV29-1	CSAGTSGGDAFGETQYF
-	TRBV30	CAWSVESNQPQHF
TRBD1	TRBV5-1	CASSPTTGTGLHEQYF
TRBD1	TRBV6-1	CASSGTGDTEAFF
-	TRBV7-6	CASSIQGNTEAFF